What follows are 30 T cell receptor beta chains derived from one specimen sequenced in a study of blood T cell repertoires in COVID-19. Libraries were prepared by immunoSEQ multiplex PCR; TCRdb keeps only in-frame clonotypes and omits some of them. Among around 300,000 clones listed, around 91% were seen once. Sequencing input: PBMCs or T cells enriched from blood (not recorded which). The source is a woman aged 18 to 35 who had recovered from COVID-19.

This chain links TRBV5-1 with TRBJ2-1, with 7 bases that match TRBD1. In germline, CDR1 is SGHRS, CDR2 YFSETQ. J gave up 9 bases and V 0 bases, and 12 bases lay outside the gene matches. The CDR3 is 16 residues long. CDR3 in amino acids: CASSLDPPTGNSEQFF. In nucleotides, the CDR3 is TGCGCCAGCAGCTTGGATCCCCCGACAGGGAATAGTGAGCAGTTCTTC.

The rearrangement uses TRBV7-9 and TRBJ1-1; perhaps TRBD1 as D (6 bases). The germline gives CDR1 SEHNR, CDR2 FQNEAQ (reference sequence). This CDR3 is built from 15 residues. V lost 5 bases, J lost 1 base, and 14 bases lay in between. The CDR3 DNA is TGTGCCAGCAGCGCCTCCGTGACAGGGAACACTGAAGCTTTCTTT. Translating gives CASSASVTGNTEAFF.

The chain carries TRBV2 and TRBJ1-1; 8 bases agree with TRBD1. The CDR3 consists of 13 residues. Trimming removed 8 bases from V and 7 bases from J; junction bases left unmatched: 9. In germline, CDR1 is SNHLY, CDR2 FYNNEI. CDR3 loop: CASGQTGGDEAFF. CDR3 coding DNA: TGTGCCAGCGGACAAACAGGGGGGGATGAAGCTTTCTTT.

V usage is TRBV7-6 and J usage is TRBJ1-5; 8 nucleotides line up with TRBD1. CDR3 length: 15 amino acids. The germline V gene encodes CDR1 SGHVS and CDR2 FNYEAQ. The junction had 0 bases not matched to a gene; V was cut back by 1 base and J by 1 base. The CDR3 nucleotides read TGTGCCAGCAGCTTAGACAGGGGGAGCAATCAGCCCCAGCATTTT. Translation: CASSLDRGSNQPQHF.

V gene TRBV15 combines with J gene TRBJ1-5, with D possibly TRBD1 on 5 matching bases. The CDR3 length is 14 residues. Germline values: CDR1 LNHNV, CDR2 YYDKDF (reference sequence). V lost 1 base, J lost 4 bases, and 8 bases lay in between. CDR3 nucleotides: TGTGCCACCAGCAGAGGTCAGGGAAATCAGCCCCAGCATTTT. Protein sequence: CATSRGQGNQPQHF.

The V gene is TRBV5-4, the J gene TRBJ2-5, with D unresolved. Trimming removed 0 bases at V and 1 base at J, with 7 bases between. Germline V CDR1 and CDR2: SGHNT, YYREEE (reference sequence). The CDR3 covers 14 residues. The DNA for the CDR3 is TGTGCCAGCAGCTTGGAGGCGGTCCAAGAGACCCAGTACTTC. It is translated as CASSLEAVQETQYF.

In its sample, this clone was seen a few times. This chain links TRBV4-1 with TRBJ2-7; 8 bases match TRBD1. CDR1 is MGHRA and CDR2 is YSYEKL in the germline V gene. The CDR3 is made up of 17 amino acids. V was clipped by 0 bases and J by 0 bases; unmatched bases: 7. CDR3 DNA: TGCGCCAGCAGCCAAGATAACAGGGGGACAAACTCCTACGAGCAGTACTTC. The encoded protein is CASSQDNRGTNSYEQYF.

This clone was detected once. The chain uses TRBV28 and TRBJ2-7; D not certain. CDR3 size: 12 residues. V lost 2 bases, J lost 4 bases, and 6 bases lay in between. Germline loops: CDR1 MDHEN, CDR2 SYDVKM. The CDR3 nucleotides read TGTGCCAGCAGTTTAGTCGCGTACGAGCAGTACTTC. This sequence encodes CASSLVAYEQYF.

The CDR3 DNA is TGTGCCAGCAGCTTAGCTCGCACCGGGGAGCTGTTTTTT. It specifies CASSLARTGELFF. The rearrangement links TRBV7-9 to TRBJ2-2; no definite D call. CDR3 length: 13 amino acids. The germline V gene has CDR1 SEHNR and CDR2 FQNEAQ (reference sequence). Deletions cut 0 bases from V and 4 bases from J, with 3 bases between.

This clone appeared a single time. The chain is built from TRBV3-1 (or the pseudogene TRBV3-2) and TRBJ1-2, with 8 bases aligning to TRBD1. V lost 0 bases and J lost 4; bases outside the gene matches: 7. Per germline, CDR1 LGHDT and CDR2 YNNKEL (reference sequence). The CDR3 is made up of 16 amino acids. CDR3 region: CASSQEDRESGYGYTF. The CDR3 DNA follows: TGTGCCAGCAGCCAAGAGGACAGGGAATCGGGCTATGGCTACACCTTC.

The rearrangement joins TRBV2 to TRBJ2-3; the match to TRBD2 covers 13 bases. V lost 1 base, J lost 7 bases, and 2 bases stayed unmatched. The CDR3 contains 15 residues. Germline V CDR1 and CDR2: SNHLY, FYNNEI. The CDR3 loop is CASSEELAGGNTQYF. Written as DNA, the CDR3 is TGTGCCAGCAGTGAAGAACTAGCGGGGGGGAATACGCAGTATTTT.

The DNA of the CDR3 is TGTGCCAGCAGCTTGGTGGTCGGGGTAACAGATACGCAGTATTTT. Residues: CASSLVVGVTDTQYF. The J gene is TRBJ2-3, the V gene TRBV5-8; maybe TRBD2 (5 bases). CDR3 length: 15 residues. The V end was cut by 0 bases, the J end by 3 bases, with 11 bases between. Per germline, CDR1 SGHTS and CDR2 YDEGEE.

This clone occurred once. The V gene is TRBV20-1, the J gene TRBJ2-7; 7 bases are shared with TRBD2. V was clipped by 7 bases and J by 4 bases; unmatched bases: 4. This CDR3 is 11 amino acids long. The V gene's germline CDR1 is DFQATT and CDR2 SNEGSKA (reference sequence). CDR3 sequence (DNA): TGCAGTGGACTAGCTAGGTACGAGCAGTACTTC. The encoded protein is CSGLARYEQYF.

The chain employs TRBV4-1 and TRBJ1-4; D may be TRBD1 (5 bases). The CDR3 has 15 residues. Germline V gene sequence: CDR1 MGHRA, CDR2 YSYEKL. With 2 bases removed from V and 4 bases from J, the gap between germline ends came to 11 bases. CDR3 DNA: TGCGCCAGCAGCCAATACGACAGTGATAATGAAAAACTGTTTTTT. Translated: CASSQYDSDNEKLFF.

The V gene is TRBV7-6, the J gene TRBJ1-1, with D hard to call. Trimming left V 0 bases short and J 0 bases short, with 8 bases between. In germline, CDR1 is SGHVS, CDR2 FNYEAQ. The CDR3 consists of 15 residues. CDR3 DNA sequence: TGTGCCAGCAGCTTAGCAGGAAGCGTGAACACTGAAGCTTTCTTT. Translation gives CASSLAGSVNTEAFF.

The V call is TRBV18, the J call TRBJ1-2, with 9 bases lining up with TRBD1. This CDR3 has 13 residues. CDR1 and CDR2 (germline): KGHSH, LQKENI. The trim removed 7 bases at V and 7 bases at J, leaving 7 bases unmatched. The CDR3: CASFRDRVSGYTF. The DNA for the CDR3 is TGTGCCAGCTTCCGGGACAGGGTTTCTGGCTACACCTTC.

This chain links TRBV3-1 (or the pseudogene TRBV3-2) with TRBJ2-5; D call uncertain. Per the germline V gene, CDR1 is LGHDT and CDR2 is YNNKEL (reference sequence). The CDR3 spans 13 residues. V was shortened by 4 bases and J by 3 bases, with 9 bases between the two germline ends. The CDR3 sequence: CASSLVPEETQYF. The CDR3 DNA follows: TGTGCCAGCAGCCTCGTTCCGGAAGAGACCCAGTACTTC.

The chain links TRBV11-1 to TRBJ1-3; D may be TRBD1 (6 bases). The CDR3 has 14 amino acids. The ends were cut back, 4 bases at V and 1 base at J, with 8 bases in the middle. CDR1 and CDR2 from the germline V gene are SGHAT and FQDESV (reference sequence). CDR3 bases: TGTGCCAGCAGCTCGACAGGATCTGGAAACACCATATATTTT. Translating gives CASSSTGSGNTIYF.

The V and J genes are TRBV7-8 and TRBJ2-2, with D perhaps TRBD2 (7 bases). Germline V gene data show CDR1 as SGHVS and CDR2 as FQNEAQ. V was cut by 2 bases and J by 1 base, with 14 bases left in between. This CDR3 is built from 17 residues. CDR3 sequence (DNA): TGTGCCAGCAGCTTATATCCGGGGGGCCGGAACACCGGGGAGCTGTTTTTT. This gives the protein CASSLYPGGRNTGELFF.

The chain joins TRBV6-5 to TRBJ1-2; D call uncertain. V lost 0 bases to trimming and J lost 1 base, with 6 bases between them. Looked up from germline, CDR1 is MNHEY and CDR2 is SVGAGI. This CDR3 contains 14 residues. The CDR3 region has the DNA TGTGCCAGCAGTTACTCTGGCAGTAACTATGGCTACACCTTC. It specifies CASSYSGSNYGYTF.

The CDR3: CASSYSSGGYGYTF. As DNA, the CDR3 is TGTGCCAGCAGTTACTCCTCAGGGGGCTATGGCTACACCTTC. This rearrangement joins TRBV6-5 to TRBJ1-2; the match to TRBD1 covers 7 bases. J lost 4 bases, V lost 0 bases, and 2 bases had no gene match. This CDR3 spans 14 amino acids. The germline V gene encodes CDR1 MNHEY and CDR2 SVGAGI.

The rearrangement uses TRBV19 and TRBJ1-4; D ambiguous. Germline V gives CDR1 LNHDA, CDR2 SQIVND (reference sequence). This CDR3 region has 19 residues. Trimming took 2 bases from V and 0 from J, leaving 19 bases between them. CDR3 DNA sequence: TGTGCCAGTAGTATATCGGGGAGGTGGGCCGGTTCAACTAATGAAAAACTGTTTTTT. This encodes CASSISGRWAGSTNEKLFF.

The rearrangement links TRBV24-1 to TRBJ2-7; TRBD2 might be the D (6 bases). Germline CDR1 reads KGHDR; CDR2 reads SFDVKD. The V end lost 3 bases, the J end lost 6 bases, and 11 bases lay between the germline ends. The CDR3 is 13 residues long. CDR3 nucleotide sequence: TGTGCCACCAGTGATCCCGCGGGGAGCGAGCAGTACTTC. This encodes CATSDPAGSEQYF.

The rearrangement joins TRBV21-1 to TRBJ1-2; the table's D call TRBD1 went unverified against the DNA. TRBV21-1 counts as a pseudogene. The CDR3 is made up of 15 amino acids. CDR3 coding DNA: TGTGCCAGCAGCAAACATCGACAGGGGTTCTTTGGCTACACCTTC. This sequence encodes CASSKHRQGFFGYTF.

This chain joins TRBV28 and TRBJ1-1, with 9 nucleotides matching TRBD1. With V trimmed by 6 bases and J by 4 bases, 12 bases remained unmatched. Germline V gene sequence: CDR1 MDHEN, CDR2 SYDVKM. The CDR3 spans 16 residues. The CDR3 DNA follows: TGTGCCAGCAGACCTACGGACAGGGGAAGGAGCACTGAAGCTTTCTTT. Protein product: CASRPTDRGRSTEAFF.

This chain's CDR3 is CAWNGDRALKETQYF. The CDR3 nucleotides read TGTGCCTGGAACGGGGACAGAGCACTCAAAGAGACCCAGTACTTC. The chain couples TRBV30 to TRBJ2-5; 7 bases align to TRBD1. CDR1 GTSNPN and CDR2 SVGIG come from the germline V gene (reference sequence). Trimming took 4 bases from V and 3 from J; bases not matched to a gene: 11. The CDR3 has 15 residues.

This clone occurred once. The chain joins TRBV4-1 to TRBJ2-1, with a tentative D call TRBD2 (5 bases). Germline V gene sequence: CDR1 MGHRA, CDR2 YSYEKL. V was cut by 4 bases and J by 0 bases, with 13 bases left in between. CDR3 length equals 16 residues. The CDR3 coding sequence is TGCGCCAGCAGCCTCATTTGGGGAGACTCCTACAATGAGCAGTTCTTC. It translates to CASSLIWGDSYNEQFF.

There are a few counts of this clone. The rearrangement links TRBV6-4 to TRBJ1-2; D perhaps matches TRBD1 (6 bases). Trimming stripped 6 bases from V and 2 bases from J, with 13 bases between. The CDR3 consists of 14 residues. CDR1 is MRHNA, CDR2 SNTAGT, per germline. CDR3: CASSQGRGNYGYTF. For the CDR3, the DNA is TGTGCCAGCAGCCAGGGAAGGGGGAACTATGGCTACACCTTC.

This chain connects TRBV5-6 to TRBJ2-7, with D hard to call. Germline V gives CDR1 SGHDT, CDR2 YYEEEE. Trimming cost V 0 bases and J 4 bases, with 5 bases left between them. The CDR3 runs 12 residues. CDR3 nucleotide sequence: TGTGCCAGCAGCTTGGAACGGTACGAGCAGTACTTC. Its protein product is CASSLERYEQYF.

This clone was seen many times. This sequence joins TRBV5-4 and TRBJ1-2; TRBD1 matches 7 bases. CDR1 is SGHNT, CDR2 YYREEE, per germline (reference sequence). Trimming removed 0 bases from V and 1 base from J; junction bases left unmatched: 9. This CDR3 region has 17 residues. CDR3 in DNA: TGTGCCAGCAGCTTGGGGGAACAGGGGTTGCTTAACTATGGCTACACCTTC. Protein sequence: CASSLGEQGLLNYGYTF.